The TCR beta chain under discussion was sequenced for a study of control samples from healthy donors and cancer patients. Clones were sequenced by immunoSEQ multiplex PCR, and TCRdb holds only the in-frame ones, with some missing. Among about 82,000 clones, around 94% were seen once, and the ten largest hold 4.8%. V gave up 2 bases and J gave up 5 bases, with 2 bases separating them. Germline V CDR1 and CDR2: KGHDR, SFDVKD. This CDR3 comprises 11 residues. The clonotype originates from a woman aged 18-29 years in good health. Material: blood. V and J are TRBV24-1 and TRBJ1-2; D is undetermined. As DNA, the CDR3 is TGTGCCACCAGTGATTCGTATGGCTACACCTTC. Translated, it gives CATSDSYGYTF.